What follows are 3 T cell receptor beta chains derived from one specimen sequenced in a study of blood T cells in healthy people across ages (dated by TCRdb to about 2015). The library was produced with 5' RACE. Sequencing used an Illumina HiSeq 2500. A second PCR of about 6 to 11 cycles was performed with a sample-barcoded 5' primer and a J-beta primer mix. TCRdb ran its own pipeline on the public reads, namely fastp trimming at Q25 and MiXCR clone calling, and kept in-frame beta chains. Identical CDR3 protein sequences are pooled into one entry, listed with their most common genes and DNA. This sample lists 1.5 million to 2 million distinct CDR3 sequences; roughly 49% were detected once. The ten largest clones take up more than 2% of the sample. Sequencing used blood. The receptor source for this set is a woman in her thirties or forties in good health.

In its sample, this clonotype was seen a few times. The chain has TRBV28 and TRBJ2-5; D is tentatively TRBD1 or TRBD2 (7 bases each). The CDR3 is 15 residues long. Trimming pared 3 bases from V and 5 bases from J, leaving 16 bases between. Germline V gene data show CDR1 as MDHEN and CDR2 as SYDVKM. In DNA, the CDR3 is TGTGCCAGCAGTTTCTGGGGAGGGGGCTCTGAGACCCAGTACTTC. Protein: CASSFWGGGSETQYF.

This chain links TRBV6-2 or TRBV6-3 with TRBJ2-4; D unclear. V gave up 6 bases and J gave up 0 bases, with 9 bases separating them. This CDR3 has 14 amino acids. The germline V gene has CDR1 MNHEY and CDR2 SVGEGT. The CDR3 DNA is TGTGCCAGCAGGCGAGAGCTAGCCAAAAACATTCAGTACTTC. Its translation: CASRRELAKNIQYF.

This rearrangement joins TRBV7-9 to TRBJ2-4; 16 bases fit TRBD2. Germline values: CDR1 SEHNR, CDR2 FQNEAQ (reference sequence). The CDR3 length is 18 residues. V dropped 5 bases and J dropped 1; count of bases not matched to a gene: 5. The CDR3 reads CASSAGTSGGVAKNIQYF. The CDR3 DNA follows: TGTGCCAGCAGCGCCGGGACTAGCGGGGGGGTTGCCAAAAACATTCAGTACTTC.